The clone carrying this T cell receptor (beta chain) was seen more than once but under ten times. Antigen: not known. The CDR3 runs 12 residues. Germline V gene lookup returns CDR1 SGHRS and CDR2 YFSETQ. V was shortened by 6 bases and J by 6 bases, with 9 bases between the two germline ends. The data belong to a study of cytotoxic CD8 clonotypes in ibrutinib-treated CLL. The wider study: Complete response was seen in 2 patients and partial in some 25; about twelve progressed and about 14 stayed remitted after a median roughly six years. Response sampling came at median approximately twelve months of treatment, ranging about 6 to 40 months. Overall study findings and caveats: Researchers report that baseline clonality outpaced age-matched healthy donors and tracked circulating CD8+ T-cell counts. On treatment, the uncommon public clonotypes contracted or remained stable.

Clones were sequenced by immunoSEQ multiplex PCR, and TCRdb holds only the in-frame ones, with some missing. The data hold more than 200,000 clones, with roughly 70% observed a single time. The TCR sequence derives from a human donor with chronic lymphocytic leukemia. V and J are TRBV5-1 and TRBJ1-4; D is possibly TRBD1 (5 bases). The sample in question was PBMCs, obtained after 24 months of ibrutinib treatment. The CDR3 protein is CASKGGDEKLFF. DNA of the CDR3: TGCGCCAGCAAAGGAGGGGATGAAAAACTGTTTTTT.